This T cell receptor (beta chain) comes out of a study of blood T cell repertoires in COVID-19. The overall study: Sites across the United States, Italy and Spain contributed samples from acute and convalescent COVID-19. Sources were T cells, B-cell-depleted T cells, or PBMCs; the material itself was cDNA or gDNA.

Trimming cost V 4 bases and J 0 bases, with 13 bases left between them. Germline V CDR1 and CDR2: MNHNS, SASEGT. This CDR3 spans 16 amino acids. Source study methods: Estimated nucleated cell counts came from reference gene primer amplification. Assay used: immunoSEQ multiplex PCR; TCRdb lists only in-frame clones, some missing. V, J and clone size reflect that table, while D and trimming were determined from the DNA. This repertoire shows about 69,000 clones, nearly 80% found once; its top ten account for around 47%. This clone showed up many times. Material: peripheral blood. The chain couples TRBV6-1 to TRBJ1-3; D is possibly TRBD1 (6 bases). The clonotype comes from a human donor in a cohort sampled during active COVID-19. CDR3 loop: CASSASLTGSGNTIYF. CDR3 in DNA: TGTGCCAGCAGTGCCTCCCTGACAGGCTCTGGAAACACCATATATTTT.